These 10 T cell receptor beta chains originate from one sample sequenced in a study of identical twins. MiXCR, run by TCRdb on the 5' RACE reads, gives a single entry per CDR3 protein. The data contain some 440,000 distinct CDR3 sequences, 20% to 25% of them singletons. This sample also appeared in a second study, on T cells expressing NK-cell markers.

The sequenced sample was CD4+ T cells sorted from blood. Receptor source: a woman aged 18-29 years in good health.

V usage is TRBV12-3 or TRBV12-4 and J usage is TRBJ2-5; 9 bases map to TRBD2. Germline trimming cut 3 bases from V and 3 bases from J; bases unmatched to any gene: 8. The CDR3 length is 16 residues. The CDR3 protein is CASSFRAGGPKETQYF. CDR3 nucleotides: TGTGCCAGCAGTTTTCGGGCGGGGGGGCCCAAAGAGACCCAGTACTTC.

The chain uses TRBV10-3 and TRBJ1-4; D is unclear. Germline V lookup: CDR1 ENHRY, CDR2 SYGVKD. The germline V and J ends were trimmed by 8 bases and 6 bases, with 7 bases remaining between them. The CDR3 totals 11 residues. CDR3 sequence reads: CAISVDEKLFF. In nucleotides, the CDR3 is TGTGCCATCTCCGTGGATGAAAAACTGTTTTTT.

This clonotype has more than one count but fewer than ten. CDR3 region: CASSASGREGETQYF. Written as DNA, the CDR3 is TGCGCCAGCAGCGCGTCGGGACGGGAGGGCGAGACCCAGTACTTC. The chain has TRBV5-1 and TRBJ2-5, with 8 bases fitting TRBD2. The CDR3 runs 15 residues. The V gene end was trimmed by 4 bases and the J gene end by 5 bases; junction bases not matched to a gene: 10. Looked up from germline, CDR1 is SGHRS and CDR2 is YFSETQ.

The J gene is TRBJ1-5, the V gene TRBV2; D is ambiguous. Germline values: CDR1 SNHLY, CDR2 FYNNEI. The CDR3 loop spans 13 amino acids. Trimming removed 0 bases from V and 7 bases from J, with 7 bases in between. The chain's CDR3 is CASSEALEQPQHF. The CDR3 nucleotides read TGTGCCAGCAGTGAAGCGCTTGAACAGCCCCAGCATTTT.

This chain connects TRBV15 to TRBJ1-5; D possibly corresponds to TRBD1 (5 bases). The length of the CDR3 is 14 residues. Germline CDR1 reads LNHNV; CDR2 reads YYDKDF (reference sequence). The V and J ends lost 5 bases and 5 bases respectively, with 13 bases between them. CDR3 residues: CATSPTGFHQPQHF. CDR3 nucleotide sequence: TGTGCCACCAGCCCTACAGGTTTTCATCAGCCCCAGCATTTT.

The chain joins TRBV10-3 to TRBJ2-1; 13 bases line up with TRBD2. The germline V gene has CDR1 ENHRY and CDR2 SYGVKD. CDR3 size: 19 residues. V was clipped by 0 bases and J by 0 bases; unmatched bases: 5. The CDR3 region is CAISESGGLAGTSYNEQFF. CDR3 nucleotides: TGTGCCATCAGTGAGTCAGGGGGACTAGCGGGGACCTCCTACAATGAGCAGTTCTTC.

The rearrangement uses TRBV5-1 and TRBJ2-4; 11 positions match TRBD2. Germline V gene data show CDR1 as SGHRS and CDR2 as YFSETQ. The V and J ends lost 3 bases and 7 bases, in that order; junction bases with no gene match: 3. CDR3 length equals 14 residues. The DNA of the CDR3 is TGCGCCAGCAGCTCCGGGACTAGCGGTAACATTCAGTACTTC. It yields the protein CASSSGTSGNIQYF.

The genes are TRBV2 and TRBJ2-1, with 7 bases identical to TRBD1. The CDR3 extends over 14 amino acids. From germline, CDR1 is SNHLY and CDR2 FYNNEI. J was trimmed by 13 bases and V by 8 bases; bases with no gene match: 17. CDR3 in DNA: TGTGCCAGCTTCGAACGGACAGGAAAAAAAGACCAGTTCTTC. Amino acids: CASFERTGKKDQFF.

This chain links TRBV6-1 with TRBJ2-6; TRBD1 agrees at 10 bases. Germline V gene data show CDR1 as MNHNS and CDR2 as SASEGT. Trimming cost V 7 bases and J 1 base; bases outside gene matches: 13. This CDR3 is 19 amino acids long. In DNA, the CDR3 is TGTGCCAGCAAATATTTAAGGAGACAGGGGGCTTCTGGGGCCAACGTCCTGACTTTC. Protein: CASKYLRRQGASGANVLTF.

This clonotype was counted at least ten times. The chain has TRBV27 and TRBJ2-5; unclear D gene. This CDR3 contains 13 residues. Between the trimmed V and J ends, which lost 1 base and 1 base, there was a span of 4 bases. Germline CDR1 is MNHEY and CDR2 is SMNVEV (reference sequence). Here the CDR3 reads CASSLFPQETQYF. CDR3 DNA: TGTGCCAGCAGTTTATTTCCCCAAGAGACCCAGTACTTC.